These 8 T cell receptor beta chains came from one sample sequenced in a study of beta chain features in type 1 diabetes. Expressed TCRB transcripts were sequenced after all isolated RNA was converted to cDNA. Repertoires were generated with immunoSEQ multiplex PCR, while TCRdb's copy carries only in-frame clones and drops some. Here the sample spans 450,000 to 550,000 clones, approximately 31% being singletons. The sequenced material came from naive CD4+ T cells from blood. These receptors all come from a man between 18 and 29 years old in good health.

The chain uses TRBV10-3 and TRBJ2-7; possible D gene TRBD1, 5 bases. The CDR3 runs 13 residues. V was shortened by 10 bases and J by 0 bases, with 13 bases between the two germline ends. Germline CDR1 and CDR2: ENHRY and SYGVKD. The CDR3 loop reads CATHAGISYEQYF. For the CDR3, the DNA is TGTGCCACCCACGCAGGGATCTCCTACGAGCAGTACTTC.

This chain connects TRBV30 to TRBJ2-1; TRBD2 matches 7 bases. Germline values: CDR1 GTSNPN, CDR2 SVGIG (reference sequence). V trimming: 8 bases; J trimming: 9 bases; junction bases outside the gene matches: 13. The CDR3 extends over 13 amino acids. The DNA for the CDR3 is TGTGCCGTGAAAGATTTCAGGGAGGGTGAGCAGTTCTTC. It yields the protein CAVKDFREGEQFF.

This clone was counted between two and nine times. The J gene is TRBJ2-3, the V gene TRBV5-4, with 11 nucleotides matching TRBD2. CDR1 and CDR2 from the germline V gene are SGHNT and YYREEE (reference sequence). With V trimmed by 5 bases and J by 3 bases, 11 bases remained unmatched. The CDR3 contains 17 residues. CDR3 region: CASRPTPGLAVTDTQYF. The CDR3 DNA sequence: TGTGCCAGCAGACCCACACCGGGACTAGCGGTGACAGATACGCAGTATTTT. The complete variable domain, with remaining parts taken from reference TRBV5-4 and TRBJ2-3, reads ETGVTQSPTHLIKTRGQQVTLRCSSQSGHNTVSWYQQALGQGPQFIFQYYREEENGRGNFPPRFSGLQFPNYSSELNVNALELDDSALYLCASRPTPGLAVTDTQYFGPGTRLTVL.

A word on this clone: This sample includes further DNA sequences coding for the same CDR3. The chain joins TRBV5-1 to TRBJ2-7; no firm D call. Trimming cost V 1 base and J 3 bases, with 5 bases left between them. Germline lookup yields CDR1 SGHRS and CDR2 YFSETQ. The CDR3 spans 12 residues. The DNA for the CDR3 is TGCGCCAGCAGCTTGACGGTCTACGAGCAGTACTTC. Amino acids: CASSLTVYEQYF.

In this sample, this clone turned up a few times. This chain joins TRBV9 and TRBJ2-2; TRBD2 matches at 7 bases. This CDR3 contains 14 residues. Germline CDR1 and CDR2: SGDLS and YYNGEE. Trimming removed 5 bases from V and 2 bases from J; junction bases left unmatched: 3. The CDR3 protein is CASSPGLNTGELFF. CDR3 coding DNA: TGTGCCAGCAGTCCGGGACTAAACACCGGGGAGCTGTTTTTT.

This chain uses TRBV9 with TRBJ2-3; no reliable D call. Per the germline V gene, CDR1 is SGDLS and CDR2 is YYNGEE. CDR3 length: 13 amino acids. The V end lost 0 bases, the J end lost 7 bases, and 9 bases lay between the germline ends. CDR3 region: CASSVDVGNTQYF. The DNA of the CDR3 is TGTGCCAGCAGCGTAGATGTGGGGAATACGCAGTATTTT.

This clone was detected a few times. The CDR3 spells CASSAGGRGDGANVLTF. The CDR3 DNA is TGTGCCAGCAGCGCTGGGGGCCGCGGCGACGGGGCCAACGTCCTGACTTTC. V and J are TRBV4-2 and TRBJ2-6, with D maybe TRBD1 (6 bases). Germline V gene data show CDR1 as LGHNA and CDR2 as YNFKEQ. V dropped 5 bases and J dropped 4 bases, with 18 bases sitting between them. The CDR3 is 17 amino acids.

The rearrangement joins TRBV7-2 to TRBJ2-3; D is unresolved. Trimming cost V 5 bases and J 5 bases, with 5 bases left between them. The CDR3 has 11 amino acids. Germline values: CDR1 SGHTA, CDR2 FQGNSA. The CDR3 DNA reads as TGTGCCAGCAGCACTCGAGATACGCAGTATTTT. Protein sequence: CASSTRDTQYF.